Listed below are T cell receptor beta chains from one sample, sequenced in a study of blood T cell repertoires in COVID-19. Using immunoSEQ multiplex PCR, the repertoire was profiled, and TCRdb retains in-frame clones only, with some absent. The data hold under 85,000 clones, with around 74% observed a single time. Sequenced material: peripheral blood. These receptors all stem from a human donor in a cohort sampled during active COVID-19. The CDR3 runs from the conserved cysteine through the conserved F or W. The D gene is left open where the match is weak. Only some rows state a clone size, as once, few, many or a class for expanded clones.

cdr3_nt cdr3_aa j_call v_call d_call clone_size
TGTGCCAGCAGTGATGTGGGGACAGGGAATAATTCACCCCTCCACTTT CASSDVGTGNNSPLHF TRBJ1-6 TRBV6-1 TRBD1 NA
TGTGCCAGTAGTTGGAGCAGGGGCACTGAAGCTTTCTTT CASSWSRGTEAFF TRBJ1-1 TRBV19 NA NA
TGTGCCAGTAGTATAGTGGCAGGGGAGTCCTACGAGCAGTACTTC CASSIVAGESYEQYF TRBJ2-7 TRBV19 NA NA
TGCGCCAGCAGCTTCGCAACTAGCGGGGTCGCGGCCGGGGAGCTGTTTTTT CASSFATSGVAAGELFF TRBJ2-2 TRBV5-1 TRBD2 NA
TGTGCCAGCAGACTCCAGGGGGTCACTGAAGCTTTCTTT CASRLQGVTEAFF TRBJ1-1 TRBV7-9 TRBD1 NA
TGTGCCAGCAGCTTCGACAGGGTGACCTCTGGAAACACCATATATTTT CASSFDRVTSGNTIYF TRBJ1-3 TRBV11-3 TRBD1 NA
TGTGCCAGCAGCTCCCTCGGGACTAGCGGGTCTTACGAGCAGTACTTC CASSSLGTSGSYEQYF TRBJ2-7 TRBV7-2 TRBD2 NA
TGTGCCAGCAGTAGACCGGACAGGGTAGCTGAAGCTTTCTTT CASSRPDRVAEAFF TRBJ1-1 TRBV27 TRBD1 NA
TGCGCCAGCAGCTTGGCTGGAGGGCAGGATGAGCAGTTCTTC CASSLAGGQDEQFF TRBJ2-1 TRBV5-1 NA NA
TGTGCCAGCAGTGAAGGACCAACAGGGGGCTTAGAGGAAAAACTGTTTTTT CASSEGPTGGLEEKLFF TRBJ1-4 TRBV2 TRBD1 few
TGTGCCAGCAGTGTCGGTTCCACAGATACGCAGTATTTT CASSVGSTDTQYF TRBJ2-3 TRBV2 NA once
TGTGCCAGCAGCCAAGGACACTGGAACACCGGGGAGCTGTTTTTT CASSQGHWNTGELFF TRBJ2-2 TRBV3-1/TRBV3-2 NA few
TGCGCCAGCAGCTCCCTGACAGGGCAAAATTCACCCCTCCACTTT CASSSLTGQNSPLHF TRBJ1-6 TRBV5-1 TRBD1 NA
TGTGCCAGCAGCTCGGGAGGGACTAATGAAAAACTGTTTTTT CASSSGGTNEKLFF TRBJ1-4 TRBV7-9 NA NA
TGCGCCAGCAGCCCGTTGCAGGGTACCTACGAGCAGTACTTC CASSPLQGTYEQYF TRBJ2-7 TRBV5-1 NA few
TGTGCCTGGAGGCCAGGCAACTACGAGCAGTACTTC CAWRPGNYEQYF TRBJ2-7 TRBV30 NA NA
TGTGCCAGCAGCCAACACATCCGTGATACGCAGTATTTT CASSQHIRDTQYF TRBJ2-3 TRBV14 NA few
TGTGCCATCAACGCGGGGGGCCGCTACGAGCAGTACTTC CAINAGGRYEQYF TRBJ2-7 TRBV10-3 TRBD2 NA